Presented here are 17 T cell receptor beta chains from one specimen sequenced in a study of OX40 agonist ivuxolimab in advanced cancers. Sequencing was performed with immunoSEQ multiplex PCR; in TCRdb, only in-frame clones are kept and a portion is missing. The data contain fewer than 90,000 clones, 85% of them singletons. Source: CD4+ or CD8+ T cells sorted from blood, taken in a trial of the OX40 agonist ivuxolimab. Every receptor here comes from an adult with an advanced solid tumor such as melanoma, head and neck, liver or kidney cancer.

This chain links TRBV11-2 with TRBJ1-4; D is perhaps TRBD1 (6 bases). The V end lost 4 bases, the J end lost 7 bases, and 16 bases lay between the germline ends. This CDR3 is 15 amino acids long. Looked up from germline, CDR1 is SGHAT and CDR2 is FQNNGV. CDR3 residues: CASSSNSSRGEKLFF. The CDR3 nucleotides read TGTGCCAGCAGCTCCAACTCTAGCAGGGGTGAAAAACTGTTTTTT.

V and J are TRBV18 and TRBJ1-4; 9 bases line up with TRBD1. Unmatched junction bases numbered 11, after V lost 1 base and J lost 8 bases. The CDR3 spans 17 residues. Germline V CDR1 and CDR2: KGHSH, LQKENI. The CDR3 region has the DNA TGTGCCAGCTCACCACTTGCCGGACAGGGGTTCGGCGAAAAACTGTTTTTT. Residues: CASSPLAGQGFGEKLFF.

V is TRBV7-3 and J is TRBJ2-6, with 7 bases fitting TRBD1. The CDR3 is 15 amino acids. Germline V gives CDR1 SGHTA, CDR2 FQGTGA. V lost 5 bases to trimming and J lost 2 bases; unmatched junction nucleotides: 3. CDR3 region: CASSPQGAGANVLTF. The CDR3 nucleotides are TGTGCCAGCAGCCCCCAGGGGGCTGGGGCCAACGTCCTGACTTTC. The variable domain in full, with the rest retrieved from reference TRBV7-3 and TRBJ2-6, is GAGVSQTPSNKVTEKGKYVELRCDPISGHTALYWYRQSLGQGPEFLIYFQGTGAADDSGLPNDRFFAVRPEGSVSTLKIQRTERGDSAVYLCASSPQGAGANVLTFGAGSRLTVL.

Here the CDR3 reads CASSQDRTGHNQPQHF. The CDR3 bases are TGTGCCAGCAGCCAAGATAGAACAGGGCACAATCAGCCCCAGCATTTT. This chain joins TRBV4-2 and TRBJ1-5, with D maybe TRBD1 (6 bases). The V end was cut by 0 bases, the J end by 3 bases, with 12 bases between. This CDR3 spans 16 amino acids. Germline V gives CDR1 LGHNA, CDR2 YNFKEQ.

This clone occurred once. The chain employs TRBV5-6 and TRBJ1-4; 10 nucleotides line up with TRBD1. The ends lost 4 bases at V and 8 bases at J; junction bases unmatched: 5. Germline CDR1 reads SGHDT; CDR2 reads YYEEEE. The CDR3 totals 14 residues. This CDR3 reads CASSRGQGWEKLFF. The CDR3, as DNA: TGTGCCAGCAGCCGGGGACAGGGGTGGGAAAAACTGTTTTTT.

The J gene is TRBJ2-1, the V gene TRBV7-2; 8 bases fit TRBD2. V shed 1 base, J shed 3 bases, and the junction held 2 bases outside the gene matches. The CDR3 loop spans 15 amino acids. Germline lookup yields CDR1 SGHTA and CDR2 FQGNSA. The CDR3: CASSLGGGIYNEQFF. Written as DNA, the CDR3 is TGTGCCAGCAGCTTAGGCGGGGGGATCTACAATGAGCAGTTCTTC.

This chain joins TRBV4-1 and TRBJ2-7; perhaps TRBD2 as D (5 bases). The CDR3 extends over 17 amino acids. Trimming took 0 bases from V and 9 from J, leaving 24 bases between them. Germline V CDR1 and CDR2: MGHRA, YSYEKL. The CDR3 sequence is CASSQDPLSSYDPRQYF. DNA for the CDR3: TGCGCCAGCAGCCAAGATCCCCTCTCTAGCTACGATCCCCGGCAGTACTTC.

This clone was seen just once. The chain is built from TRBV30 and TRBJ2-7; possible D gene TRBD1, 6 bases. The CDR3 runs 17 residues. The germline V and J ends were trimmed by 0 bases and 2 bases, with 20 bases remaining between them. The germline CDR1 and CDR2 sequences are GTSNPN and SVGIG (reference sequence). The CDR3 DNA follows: TGTGCCTGGAGTGTCTTCTCCTTTGGACAGCCTACCTACGAGCAGTACTTC. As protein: CAWSVFSFGQPTYEQYF.

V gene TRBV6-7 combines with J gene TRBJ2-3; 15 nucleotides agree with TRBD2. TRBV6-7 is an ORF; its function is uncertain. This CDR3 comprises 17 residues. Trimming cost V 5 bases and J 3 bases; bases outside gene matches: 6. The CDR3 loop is CASSPGLAGGWTDTQYF. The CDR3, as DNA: TGTGCCAGCAGTCCGGGACTAGCGGGAGGATGGACAGATACGCAGTATTTT.

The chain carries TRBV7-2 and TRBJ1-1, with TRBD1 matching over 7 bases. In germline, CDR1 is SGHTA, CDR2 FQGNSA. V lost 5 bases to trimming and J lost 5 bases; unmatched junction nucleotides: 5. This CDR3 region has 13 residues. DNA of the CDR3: TGTGCCAGCAGCCTGGACAGGTCGACTGAAGCTTTCTTT. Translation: CASSLDRSTEAFF.

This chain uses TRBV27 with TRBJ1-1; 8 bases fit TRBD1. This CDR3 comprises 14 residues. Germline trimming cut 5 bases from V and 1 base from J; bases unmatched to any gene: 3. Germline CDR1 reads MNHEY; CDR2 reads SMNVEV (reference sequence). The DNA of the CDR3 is TGTGCCAGCAGTCCGACAGGGGCGAACACTGAAGCTTTCTTT. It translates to CASSPTGANTEAFF.

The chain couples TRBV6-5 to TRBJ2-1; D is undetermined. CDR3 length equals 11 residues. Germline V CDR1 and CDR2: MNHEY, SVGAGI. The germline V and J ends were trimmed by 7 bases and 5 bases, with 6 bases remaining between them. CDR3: CASMADNEQFF. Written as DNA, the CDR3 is TGTGCCAGCATGGCGGACAATGAGCAGTTCTTC.

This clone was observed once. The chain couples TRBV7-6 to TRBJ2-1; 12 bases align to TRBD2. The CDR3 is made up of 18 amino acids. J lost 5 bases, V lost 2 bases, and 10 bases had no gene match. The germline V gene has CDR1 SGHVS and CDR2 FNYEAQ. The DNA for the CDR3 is TGTGCCAGCAGCTTATTACCGCTAGCGGGGGGGCGGGACAATGAGCAGTTCTTC. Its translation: CASSLLPLAGGRDNEQFF.

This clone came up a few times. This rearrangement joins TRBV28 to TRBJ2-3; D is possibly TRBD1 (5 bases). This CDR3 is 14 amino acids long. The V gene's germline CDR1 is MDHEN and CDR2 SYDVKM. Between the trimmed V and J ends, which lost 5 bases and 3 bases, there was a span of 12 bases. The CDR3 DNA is TGTGCCAGCAGTGGATTGGACAAAACAGATACGCAGTATTTT. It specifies CASSGLDKTDTQYF.

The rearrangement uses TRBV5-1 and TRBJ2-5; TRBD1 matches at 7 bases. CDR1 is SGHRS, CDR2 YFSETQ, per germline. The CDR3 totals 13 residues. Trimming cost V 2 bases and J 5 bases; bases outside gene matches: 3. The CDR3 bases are TGCGCCAGCAGCTTTACAGGGGACGAGACCCAGTACTTC. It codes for CASSFTGDETQYF.

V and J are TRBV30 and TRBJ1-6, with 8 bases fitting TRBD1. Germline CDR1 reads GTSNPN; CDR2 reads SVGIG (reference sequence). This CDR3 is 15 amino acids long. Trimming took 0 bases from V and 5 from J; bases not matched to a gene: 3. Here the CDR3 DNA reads TGTGCCTGGAGTGTCCAGGGGGCAGATAATTCACCCCTCCACTTT. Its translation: CAWSVQGADNSPLHF.

CDR3 sequence reads: CASKGVGQHYNEQFF. In DNA form, the CDR3 reads TGTGCCAGCAAAGGTGTTGGACAGCACTACAATGAGCAGTTCTTC. The chain links TRBV6-1 to TRBJ2-1; maybe TRBD1 (6 bases). The CDR3 is 15 amino acids. The germline gives CDR1 MNHNS, CDR2 SASEGT. Trimming cost V 7 bases and J 3 bases, with 16 bases left between them.